Each of the 5 T cell receptor beta chains below was sequenced from the same sample in a study of cytomegalovirus exposure and HLA in healthy donors. This PCR relied on a set of 60 Vbeta primers and 13 Jbeta primers. Profiling relied on immunoSEQ multiplex PCR, and the TCRdb table lists in-frame clones only, not all of them. Among 210,000 or so clones, over 65% were seen once, and the ten largest hold 0.63%. Material for sequencing was PBMCs. The receptors stem from a man aged 18 to 29 in good health and CMV-seronegative.

The chain recombines TRBV12-5 with TRBJ1-1; 7 bases are shared with TRBD1. Germline V gives CDR1 LGHNT, CDR2 FRNRAP. J was trimmed by 0 bases and V by 5 bases; bases with no gene match: 12. The CDR3 is 17 amino acids. The CDR3: CASGRAWDSSMNTEAFF. In DNA, the CDR3 is TGTGCTAGTGGTCGAGCCTGGGACAGCTCCATGAACACTGAAGCTTTCTTT.

Regarding this clone: Its ends do not fully match the called genes, so a read error is possible. V is TRBV7-9 and J is TRBJ1-5; possibly TRBD1 for D (6 bases). Germline CDR1 SEHNR, CDR2 FQNEAQ (reference sequence). The CDR3 runs to 16 residues. CDR3 loop: CASSLAGVLGNQPQHF. The CDR3 nucleotides are TGTGCCAGCAGCCTAGCAGGGGTTTTAGGCAATCAGCCCCAGCATTTT.

The V call is TRBV2, the J call TRBJ1-1; 12 bases agree with TRBD1. J gave up 4 bases and V 8 bases, and 17 bases lay outside the gene matches. Germline V gene data show CDR1 as SNHLY and CDR2 as FYNNEI. CDR3 length equals 18 residues. CDR3 region: CASPSGQGAQVKVTEAFF. The CDR3 DNA is TGTGCCAGCCCCTCGGGACAGGGGGCGCAAGTGAAGGTCACTGAAGCTTTCTTT. The entire variable domain, with the rest obtained from reference TRBV2 and TRBJ1-1, is as follows: EPEVTQTPSHQVTQMGQEVILRCVPISNHLYFYWYRQILGQKVEFLVSFYNNEISEKSEIFDDQFSVERPDGSNFTLKIRSTKLEDSAMYFCASPSGQGAQVKVTEAFFGQGTRLTVV.

This chain joins TRBV23-1 and TRBJ2-1, with 13 bases aligning to TRBD2. TRBV23-1 is an ORF; its function is uncertain. This CDR3 is built from 16 residues. V gave up 2 bases and J gave up 7 bases; unmatched junction bases: 5. The CDR3 loop is CASSQELAGGPNEQFF. In nucleotides, the CDR3 is TGCGCCAGCAGTCAAGAACTAGCGGGAGGGCCGAATGAGCAGTTCTTC.

This sequence joins TRBV15 and TRBJ2-4; D is possibly TRBD2 (7 bases). The CDR3 sequence is 13 residues long. In germline, CDR1 is LNHNV, CDR2 YYDKDF (reference sequence). Trimming took off 6 bases at V and 8 bases at J, with 14 bases between the two ends. The CDR3 region is CATRSEGGDIQYF. DNA of the CDR3: TGTGCCACCAGATCCGAGGGGGGGGACATTCAGTACTTC. The complete variable domain, with remaining parts taken from reference TRBV15 and TRBJ2-4, reads DAMVIQNPRYQVTQFGKPVTLSCSQTLNHNVMYWYQQKSSQAPKLLFHYYDKDFNNEADTPDNFQSRRPNTSFCFLDIRSPGLGDTAMYLCATRSEGGDIQYFGAGTRLSVL.